The 24 T cell receptor beta chains presented below share a single source sample, sequenced in a study of OX40 agonist ivuxolimab in advanced cancers. The assay was immunoSEQ multiplex PCR, and TCRdb's table has in-frame clones only and misses some. This sample has more than 50,000 clones, with roughly 87% found just once. Sample: CD4+ or CD8+ T cells sorted from blood, taken in a trial of the OX40 agonist ivuxolimab. Every receptor here comes from an adult with an advanced solid tumor such as melanoma, head and neck, liver or kidney cancer.

The J gene is TRBJ2-5, the V gene TRBV11-2; possible D gene TRBD2, 6 bases. CDR1 is SGHAT, CDR2 FQNNGV, per germline. Trimming removed 1 base from V and 5 bases from J, with 8 bases in between. The length of the CDR3 is 13 residues. The CDR3 DNA follows: TGTGCCAGCAGCTTAGGACTAGGGGAGACCCAGTACTTC. This codes for CASSLGLGETQYF.

The chain links TRBV6-6 to TRBJ1-1; D remains unclear. Trimming took 2 bases from V and 8 from J, leaving 15 bases between them. Germline lookup yields CDR1 MNHNY and CDR2 SVGAGI (reference sequence). The CDR3 has 14 residues. CDR3 amino acids: CASSYAPRDREAFF. In DNA, the CDR3 is TGTGCCAGCAGTTACGCCCCTCGAGACCGGGAAGCTTTCTTT.

The rearrangement uses TRBV5-3 and TRBJ1-3; D not resolved. TRBV5-3 is given ORF status, its function remaining uncertain. V was clipped by 2 bases and J by 0 bases, with 15 bases between them. CDR3 length: 17 amino acids. The CDR3 DNA sequence: TGTGCCAGAAGCTTTAAATCCCTGACCGGCTCTGGAAACACCATATATTTT. This gives the protein CARSFKSLTGSGNTIYF.

J is TRBJ1-5 and V is TRBV5-1; 8 bases fit TRBD1. The CDR3 is made up of 16 amino acids. V trimming: 0 bases; J trimming: 3 bases; junction bases outside the gene matches: 5. The germline V gene has CDR1 SGHRS and CDR2 YFSETQ. CDR3 bases: TGCGCCAGCAGCTTGGATGGGACAGGCGTCAATCAGCCCCAGCATTTT. Its protein product is CASSLDGTGVNQPQHF.

This clone was recorded a few times. The genes are TRBV9 and TRBJ2-2, with D maybe TRBD1 (5 bases). Germline loops: CDR1 SGDLS, CDR2 YYNGEE. This CDR3 has 15 residues. Trimming removed 4 bases from V and 3 bases from J, with 13 bases in between. The CDR3 reads CASSPRQGDTGELFF. Written as DNA, the CDR3 is TGTGCCAGCAGCCCCCGTCAGGGTGACACCGGGGAGCTGTTTTTT.

This clone was seen once. The CDR3 DNA reads TGTGCCAGCAGCCCCCGGACTAGCGGGGGGGCGACCACAGATACGCAGTATTTT. Translated, it gives CASSPRTSGGATTDTQYF. The gene calls are TRBV11-3 and TRBJ2-3, with TRBD2 identical over 15 bases. The germline V gene encodes CDR1 SGHNT and CDR2 YENEEA. The CDR3 is 18 amino acids. V was pared by 5 bases and J by 2 bases, with 8 bases of the junction left unmatched.

The chain carries TRBV9 and TRBJ2-2; the match to TRBD1 covers 7 bases. The ends lost 5 bases at V and 2 bases at J; junction bases unmatched: 6. The V gene's germline CDR1 is SGDLS and CDR2 YYNGEE. This CDR3 is 15 amino acids long. The CDR3 DNA reads TGTGCCAGCAGAACCGGGACAGTTAACACCGGGGAGCTGTTTTTT. Its translation is CASRTGTVNTGELFF.

The chain links TRBV7-7 to TRBJ2-4, with 8 nucleotides matching TRBD1. The CDR3 extends over 18 amino acids. Germline CDR1 and CDR2: SSHAT and FNYEAQ (reference sequence). V shed 0 bases and J 2 bases; nucleotides not matched to a gene: 9. CDR3 region: CASSLALDREDTKNIQYF. CDR3 nucleotide sequence: TGTGCCAGCAGCTTAGCCCTGGACAGGGAGGACACCAAAAACATTCAGTACTTC.

V usage is TRBV9 and J usage is TRBJ2-2, with TRBD1 matching over 7 bases. This CDR3 has 13 residues. V shed 2 bases and J 6 bases; nucleotides not matched to a gene: 1. The germline gives CDR1 SGDLS, CDR2 YYNGEE. The CDR3 coding sequence is TGTGCCAGCAGCGTTCAGGGGGCCGGGGAGCTGTTTTTT. This translates into CASSVQGAGELFF.

V is TRBV18 and J is TRBJ1-3; a possible D gene is TRBD1 (5 bases). This CDR3 contains 16 residues. V lost 8 bases to trimming and J lost 3 bases, with 20 bases between them. Germline CDR1 and CDR2: KGHSH and LQKENI. The chain's CDR3 is CASPSLPIQGGNTIYF. CDR3 nucleotide sequence: TGTGCCAGCCCGTCCTTACCAATTCAGGGTGGAAACACCATATATTTT.

V is TRBV5-4 and J is TRBJ2-5; perhaps TRBD1 as D (6 bases). Germline CDR1 and CDR2: SGHNT and YYREEE (reference sequence). Trimming shortened V by 4 bases and J by 1 base, and 14 bases separated the two germline ends. This CDR3 spans 15 amino acids. The CDR3 coding sequence is TGTGCCAGCAGCCCTCAGGGGACGGTCCAAGAGACCCAGTACTTC. Its protein is CASSPQGTVQETQYF.

This clone appeared a few times. The chain links TRBV19 to TRBJ1-6; D is possibly TRBD1 (5 bases). With 8 bases removed from V and 0 bases from J, the gap between germline ends came to 11 bases. The CDR3 length is 15 residues. CDR1 is LNHDA and CDR2 is SQIVND in the germline V gene (reference sequence). The CDR3 nucleotides read TGTGCCAGTCTCGACAGCACCTCCTATAATTCACCCCTCCACTTT. This sequence encodes CASLDSTSYNSPLHF.

The chain has TRBV19 and TRBJ2-1; TRBD1 matches at 7 bases. The J segment lost 0 bases and the V segment lost 3 bases, leaving 2 bases of the junction unmatched. The CDR3 has 15 amino acids. Germline values: CDR1 LNHDA, CDR2 SQIVND (reference sequence). CDR3: CASSIRGLSYNEQFF. DNA for the CDR3: TGTGCCAGTAGTATTAGGGGGCTCTCCTACAATGAGCAGTTCTTC. Full variable domain (rest looked up from reference TRBV19 and TRBJ2-1): DGGITQSPKYLFRKEGQNVTLSCEQNLNHDAMYWYRQDPGQGLRLIYYSQIVNDFQKGDIAEGYSVSREKKESFPLTVTSAQKNPTAFYLCASSIRGLSYNEQFFGPGTRLTVL.

The chain recombines TRBV27 with TRBJ1-1; 7 nucleotides agree with TRBD1. The ends lost 6 bases at V and 1 base at J; junction bases unmatched: 11. Per germline, CDR1 MNHEY and CDR2 SMNVEV (reference sequence). The CDR3 has 16 amino acids. This CDR3 is CASSIQGTAPNTEAFF. The CDR3 DNA is TGTGCCAGCAGCATACAGGGGACCGCGCCGAACACTGAAGCTTTCTTT.

The chain is built from TRBV25-1 and TRBJ1-2; possibly TRBD1 for D (6 bases). V was pared by 6 bases and J by 3 bases, with 11 bases between. Germline V gene data show CDR1 as MGHDK and CDR2 as SYGVNS. The CDR3 consists of 13 residues. The CDR3 here is CASRTGLDYGYTF. The CDR3, as DNA: TGTGCCAGCAGAACAGGGTTAGACTATGGCTACACCTTC.

The chain recombines TRBV19 with TRBJ2-1, with D uncertain. The CDR3 spans 11 residues. V lost 4 bases to trimming and J lost 3 bases, with 1 base between them. The V gene's germline CDR1 is LNHDA and CDR2 SQIVND (reference sequence). The CDR3 sequence is CASSNYNEQFF. Written as DNA, the CDR3 is TGTGCCAGTAGTAACTACAATGAGCAGTTCTTC.

This chain joins TRBV5-4 and TRBJ2-3, with D possibly being TRBD1 or TRBD2 (6 bases each). The germline V and J ends were trimmed by 4 bases and 4 bases, with 13 bases remaining between them. This CDR3 has 14 residues. Per the germline V gene, CDR1 is SGHNT and CDR2 is YYREEE (reference sequence). CDR3 sequence: CASSQGGPPDTQYF. For the CDR3, the DNA is TGTGCCAGCAGCCAAGGGGGGCCGCCAGATACGCAGTATTTT.

The chain couples TRBV7-8 to TRBJ1-6; D call uncertain. The CDR3 is 16 amino acids. Germline assignment: CDR1 SGHVS and CDR2 FQNEAQ. V lost 3 bases to trimming and J lost 4 bases, with 13 bases between them. The CDR3 here is CASSFLGSGYNSPLHF. As DNA, the CDR3 is TGTGCCAGCAGCTTCCTGGGGAGCGGGTATAATTCACCCCTCCACTTT. The variable domain in full, with the rest retrieved from reference TRBV7-8 and TRBJ1-6, is GAGVSQSPRYKVAKRGQDVALRCDPISGHVSLFWYQQALGQGPEFLTYFQNEAQLDKSGLPSDRFFAERPEGSVSTLKIQRTQQEDSAVYLCASSFLGSGYNSPLHFGNGTRLTVT.

This clone was recorded only once. The CDR3 DNA reads TGTGCCAGCAGCTTAGCGCCGTCAGGGCCTGGGGAGACCCAGTACTTC. It specifies CASSLAPSGPGETQYF. This chain links TRBV7-9 with TRBJ2-5, with a weak D call TRBD1 (5 bases). The CDR3 is 16 amino acids. Germline V CDR1 and CDR2: SEHNR, FQNEAQ (reference sequence). Trimming shortened V by 0 bases and J by 5 bases, and 16 bases separated the two germline ends.

The V call is TRBV4-3, the J call TRBJ1-2; no definite D call. Germline loops: CDR1 LGHNA, CDR2 YSLEER. This CDR3 comprises 14 residues. Trimming pared 0 bases from V and 4 bases from J, leaving 9 bases between. The CDR3 region is CASSQERLLYGYTF. The CDR3 nucleotides are TGCGCCAGCAGCCAAGAGAGGCTTCTCTATGGCTACACCTTC.

This sequence joins TRBV2 and TRBJ2-7, with D tentatively TRBD1 or TRBD2 (5 bases each). This CDR3 spans 14 amino acids. Germline CDR1 SNHLY, CDR2 FYNNEI. Between the trimmed V and J ends, which lost 8 bases and 0 bases, there was a span of 14 bases. For the CDR3, the DNA is TGTGCCAGCGAAGGGACGGTTAGCTCCTACGAGCAGTACTTC. It translates to CASEGTVSSYEQYF.

The V gene is TRBV5-3, the J gene TRBJ2-4; a possible D gene is TRBD1 (6 bases). TRBV5-3 is an ORF, and what it does is uncertain. This CDR3 region has 16 residues. V lost 3 bases, J lost 0 bases, and 13 bases lay in between. The CDR3 DNA sequence: TGTGCCAGAAGCTCCTTAACAGGGTTAGCCAAAAACATTCAGTACTTC. It codes for CARSSLTGLAKNIQYF.

The chain joins TRBV19 to TRBJ2-3, with TRBD2 as a possible D gene (6 bases). Trimming pared 4 bases from V and 0 bases from J, leaving 17 bases between. This CDR3 is built from 17 residues. Germline CDR1 LNHDA, CDR2 SQIVND (reference sequence). The CDR3 sequence is CASSTNLPGLSTDTQYF. CDR3 nucleotides: TGTGCCAGTAGTACGAACCTACCGGGACTTAGCACAGATACGCAGTATTTT.

This clone was counted once. This chain uses TRBV9 with TRBJ1-2, with 7 bases aligning to TRBD1. Germline V gene sequence: CDR1 SGDLS, CDR2 YYNGEE. The V gene end was trimmed by 4 bases and the J gene end by 7 bases; junction bases not matched to a gene: 13. The CDR3 runs 15 residues. The CDR3 nucleotides are TGTGCCAGCAGCTTCCAAGGACAGGCCTATAGTGGCTACACCTTC. It translates to CASSFQGQAYSGYTF. The variable domain in full, completed from reference TRBV9 and TRBJ1-2, reads DSGVTQTPKHLITATGQRVTLRCSPRSGDLSVYWYQQSLDQGLQFLIQYYNGEERAKGNILERFSAQQFPDLHSELNLSSLELGDSALYFCASSFQGQAYSGYTFGSGTRLTVV.